This T cell receptor beta chain was retrieved from a study of shared clonotypes between healthy human individuals. Notes on the study in general: Clonotypes shared by all four sorted-subset donors had higher generation probabilities than non-shared clonotypes.

Measured with immunoSEQ multiplex PCR; TCRdb has only the in-frame clones, and not every one. The sample contains over a million clones, approximately 97% of which appear only once. The CDR3 is made up of 16 amino acids. Deletions cut 5 bases from V and 0 bases from J, with 16 bases between. The germline CDR1 and CDR2 sequences are SQVTM and ANQGSEA. This clone showed up just once. Its antigen is still unknown. The specimen sequenced was naive CD4+ T cells sorted from blood. Subset denoted: CD45RA+ positively selected. The TCR originated in a man in his thirties or forties in good health. V and J are TRBV29-1 and TRBJ2-2; no clear D gene. This CDR3 is CSVNGLGRANTGELFF. DNA for the CDR3: TGCAGCGTTAATGGTCTCGGACGGGCGAACACCGGGGAGCTGTTTTTT.